This T cell receptor (beta chain) was identified in a study of vaccination and CD4 T cells after COVID-19. Germline CDR1 reads MDHEN; CDR2 reads SYDVKM. The length of the CDR3 is 14 residues. V lost 5 bases to trimming and J lost 7 bases, with 17 bases between them. TCRdb analysed the PCR reads with MiXCR anew, one entry per CDR3 protein. The profile shows 15,000 to 25,000 distinct CDR3 sequences, about 60% of them singletons. The study, taken as a whole, reports: Researchers report that a median about 87% of reactive clones in convalescent patients surfaced only post-vaccination. Median SARS-CoV-2-reactive clonotypes rose from approximately 21 to 38, not significantly.

On this clonotype: Its antigen remains unidentified.

The TCR was taken from a human donor who had recovered from COVID-19. The chain joins TRBV28 to TRBJ2-5; no clear D gene. The sample here was CD4+ T cells from blood, taken after SARS-CoV-2 vaccination. The chain's CDR3 is CASSNEKFIGTQYF. The CDR3 DNA follows: TGTGCCAGCAGTAATGAAAAGTTTATTGGGACCCAGTACTTC.